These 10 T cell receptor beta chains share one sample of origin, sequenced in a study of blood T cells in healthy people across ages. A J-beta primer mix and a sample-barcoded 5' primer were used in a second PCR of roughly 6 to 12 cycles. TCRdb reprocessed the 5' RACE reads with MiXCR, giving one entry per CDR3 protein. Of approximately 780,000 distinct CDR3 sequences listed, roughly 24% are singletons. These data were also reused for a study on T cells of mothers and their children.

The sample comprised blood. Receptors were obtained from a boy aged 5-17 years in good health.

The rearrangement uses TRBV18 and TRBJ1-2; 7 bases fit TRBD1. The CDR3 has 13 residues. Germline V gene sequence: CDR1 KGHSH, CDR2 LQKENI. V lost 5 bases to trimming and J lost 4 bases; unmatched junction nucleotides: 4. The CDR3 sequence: CASSGDSSYGYTF. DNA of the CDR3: TGTGCCAGCTCAGGGGACAGTAGCTATGGCTACACCTTC.

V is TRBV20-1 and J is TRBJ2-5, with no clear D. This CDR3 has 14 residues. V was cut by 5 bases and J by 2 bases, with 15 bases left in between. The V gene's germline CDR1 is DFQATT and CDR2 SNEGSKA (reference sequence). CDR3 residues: CSAPARDGQETQYF. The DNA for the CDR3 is TGCAGTGCTCCCGCTAGGGATGGGCAAGAGACCCAGTACTTC.

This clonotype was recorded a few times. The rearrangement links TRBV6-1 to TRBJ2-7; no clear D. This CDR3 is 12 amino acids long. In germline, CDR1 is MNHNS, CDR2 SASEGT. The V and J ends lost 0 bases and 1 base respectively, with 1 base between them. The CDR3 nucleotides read TGTGCCAGCAGTGAAGCGTCCTACGAGCAGTACTTC. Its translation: CASSEASYEQYF.

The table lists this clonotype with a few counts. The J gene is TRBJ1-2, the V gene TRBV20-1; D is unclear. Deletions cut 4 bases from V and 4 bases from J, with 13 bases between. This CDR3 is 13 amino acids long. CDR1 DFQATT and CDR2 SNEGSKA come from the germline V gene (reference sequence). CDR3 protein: CSANYREFYGYTF. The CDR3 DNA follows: TGCAGTGCTAACTACCGGGAGTTCTATGGCTACACCTTC.

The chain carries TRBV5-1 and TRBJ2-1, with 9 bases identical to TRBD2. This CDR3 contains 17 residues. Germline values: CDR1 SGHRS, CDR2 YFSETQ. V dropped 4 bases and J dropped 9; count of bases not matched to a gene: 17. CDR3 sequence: CASSQDAGGGAGGEQFF. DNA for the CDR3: TGCGCCAGCAGCCAAGATGCGGGCGGGGGGGCCGGAGGTGAGCAGTTCTTC.

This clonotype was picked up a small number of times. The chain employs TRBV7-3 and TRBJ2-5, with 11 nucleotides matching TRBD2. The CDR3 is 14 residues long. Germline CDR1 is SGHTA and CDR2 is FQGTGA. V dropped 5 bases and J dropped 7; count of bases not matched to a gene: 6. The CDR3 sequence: CASSQGLAGGTQYF. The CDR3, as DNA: TGTGCCAGCAGCCAAGGGCTAGCGGGGGGGACCCAGTACTTC.

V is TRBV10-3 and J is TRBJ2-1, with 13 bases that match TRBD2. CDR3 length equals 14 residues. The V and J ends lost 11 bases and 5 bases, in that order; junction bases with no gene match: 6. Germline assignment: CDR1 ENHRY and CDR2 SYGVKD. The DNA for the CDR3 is TGTGCCGCGACTAGCGGGGGGAGAAACAATGAGCAGTTCTTC. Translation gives CAATSGGRNNEQFF.

CDR3 residues: CASAVGGWAEQFF. CDR3 in DNA: TGTGCCAGCGCGGTAGGAGGGTGGGCGGAGCAGTTCTTC. The chain links TRBV5-6 to TRBJ2-1, with D maybe TRBD2 (6 bases). Per the germline V gene, CDR1 is SGHDT and CDR2 is YYEEEE. V was trimmed by 7 bases and J by 10 bases, leaving 18 bases between them. The CDR3 is 13 amino acids.

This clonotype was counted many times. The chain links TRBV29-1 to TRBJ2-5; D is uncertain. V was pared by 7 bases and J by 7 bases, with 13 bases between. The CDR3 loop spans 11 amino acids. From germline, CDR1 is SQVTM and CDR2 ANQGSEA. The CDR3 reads CSDRTPGTQYF. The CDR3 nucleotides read TGCAGCGACCGGACCCCCGGGACCCAGTACTTC.

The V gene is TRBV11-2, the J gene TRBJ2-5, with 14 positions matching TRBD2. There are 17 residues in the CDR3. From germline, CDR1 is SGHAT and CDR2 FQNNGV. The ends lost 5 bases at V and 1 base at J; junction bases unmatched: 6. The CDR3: CASSTAGLAGGQETQYF. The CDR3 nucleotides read TGTGCCAGCAGCACCGCCGGACTAGCGGGGGGCCAAGAGACCCAGTACTTC.